This T cell receptor beta chain was captured in a study of T cell repertoires in cytomegalovirus infection. Study-wide background: Recently identified HLA-C-restricted CMV epitopes were among the peptides used. TCR beta signatures that were public indicated CMV infection and matching HLA type.

In this sample, this clonotype turned up a few times. Its matching antigen is unknown. The CDR3 length is 19 residues. Trimming removed 3 bases from V and 3 bases from J; junction bases left unmatched: 15. The germline CDR1 and CDR2 sequences are MGHDK and SYGVNS. Overall study results and limits: CMV-specific TCR beta clonotypes restricted by HLA-C dominated the ex vivo response.

One entry per CDR3 protein, called by TCRdb with MiXCR from the reads. The sample has about 220,000 distinct CDR3 sequences, 38% seen once. J is TRBJ2-5 and V is TRBV25-1, with 11 bases fitting TRBD2. The specimen was CD8+ T cells from cultured PBMCs, collected from culture after CMV antigen stimulation. The TCR was taken from a human donor in good health (CMV status not recorded). Some clones in this sample may be carry-over from other donors' samples. DNA of the CDR3: TGTGCCAGCAGTGACCCCTCGACTAGCGGGAAGGGATGGGAAGAGACCCAGTACTTC. As protein: CASSDPSTSGKGWEETQYF. Full variable domain (remainder filled in from reference TRBV25-1 and TRBJ2-5): EADIYQTPRYLVIGTGKKITLECSQTMGHDKMYWYQQDPGMELHLIHYSYGVNSTEKGDLSSESTVSRIRTEHFPLTLESARPSHTSQYLCASSDPSTSGKGWEETQYFGPGTRLLVL.